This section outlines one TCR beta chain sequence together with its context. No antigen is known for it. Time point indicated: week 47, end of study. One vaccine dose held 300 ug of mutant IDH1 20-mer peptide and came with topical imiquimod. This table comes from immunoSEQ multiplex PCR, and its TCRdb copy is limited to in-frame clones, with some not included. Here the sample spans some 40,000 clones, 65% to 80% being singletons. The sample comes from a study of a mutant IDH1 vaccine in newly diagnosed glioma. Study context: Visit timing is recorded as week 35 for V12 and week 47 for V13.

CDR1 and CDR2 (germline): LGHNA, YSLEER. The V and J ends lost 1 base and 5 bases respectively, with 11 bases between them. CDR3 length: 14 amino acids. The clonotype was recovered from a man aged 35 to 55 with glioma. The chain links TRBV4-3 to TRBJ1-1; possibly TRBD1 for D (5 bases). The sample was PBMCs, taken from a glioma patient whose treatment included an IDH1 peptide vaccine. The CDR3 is CASSQVGGGTEAFF. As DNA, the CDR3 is TGCGCCAGCAGCCAAGTCGGCGGGGGGACTGAAGCTTTCTTT.